This TCR beta chain comes out of a study of cytomegalovirus exposure and HLA in healthy donors. Study as a whole: Genotyping of under 500 donors showed that 80% to 90% belonged to the Caucasian-associated ancestry cluster.

Study outcomes and limitations: Common viral pathogens (according to a later analysis) appeared linked to several of the most significant clusters.

As concerns this clone: The antigen remains unidentified.

Both 60 Vbeta primers and 13 Jbeta primers went into the PCR. Using immunoSEQ multiplex PCR, the repertoire was profiled, and TCRdb retains in-frame clones only, with some absent. The repertoire table contains approximately 130,000 clones. V lost 2 bases and J lost 2, with 6 bases in between. The CDR3 has 13 residues. CDR1 and CDR2 from the germline V gene are SGDLS and YYNGEE. The chain carries TRBV9 and TRBJ2-3, with D hard to call. Input material: PBMCs. This TCR came from an older woman in good health and CMV-seronegative. The DNA for the CDR3 is TGTGCCAGCAGCGTCCAAAACACAGATACGCAGTATTTT. Translation: CASSVQNTDTQYF. The variable domain in full, with the rest retrieved from reference TRBV9 and TRBJ2-3, is DSGVTQTPKHLITATGQRVTLRCSPRSGDLSVYWYQQSLDQGLQFLIQYYNGEERAKGNILERFSAQQFPDLHSELNLSSLELGDSALYFCASSVQNTDTQYFGPGTRLTVL.